These T cell receptor beta chains were read from a single sample in a study of siplizumab effects on memory and regulatory T cells. Their target antigens are unknown. The repertoire was sequenced with immunoSEQ multiplex PCR; TCRdb's copy has only in-frame clones and lacks some. This sample has 9,500 to 13,000 clones, with around 42% found just once. The sequenced sample was CFSE-low (dividing) CD4+ T cells sorted from an allogeneic mixed lymphocyte reaction. Receptors originate from a human donor in good health; the cells came from an allogeneic mixed lymphocyte reaction. Each CDR3 is given without its conserved first and last residue. The order of the fields is clone size, V gene, J gene, D gene, CDR3 protein. The D gene is left open where the match is weak. Clone size appears in some rows only: once, few, many, or a class for an expanded clone.

abundance: .; v_gene: TRBV27; j_gene: TRBJ2-1; d_gene: TRBD1; CDR3aa: ASSNAGQVNNEQF
abundance: few; v_gene: TRBV7-2; j_gene: TRBJ2-7; d_gene: .; CDR3aa: ASSTNPYEQY
abundance: .; v_gene: TRBV5-1; j_gene: TRBJ2-3; d_gene: TRBD2; CDR3aa: ASSLGTSGSTDTQY
abundance: .; v_gene: TRBV9; j_gene: TRBJ2-5; d_gene: .; CDR3aa: ASARAQETQY
abundance: few; v_gene: TRBV10-1; j_gene: TRBJ2-5; d_gene: .; CDR3aa: ASSGNGETQY
abundance: .; v_gene: TRBV29-1; j_gene: TRBJ2-4; d_gene: TRBD1; CDR3aa: SVVGDRGSKNIQY
abundance: .; v_gene: TRBV19; j_gene: TRBJ1-2; d_gene: .; CDR3aa: ASSMLGYGYT
abundance: few; v_gene: TRBV19; j_gene: TRBJ1-2; d_gene: .; CDR3aa: ASGPTVNYGYT
abundance: .; v_gene: TRBV7-2; j_gene: TRBJ1-4; d_gene: .; CDR3aa: ASSPSGTVREKLF
abundance: .; v_gene: TRBV6-9; j_gene: TRBJ2-7; d_gene: TRBD1; CDR3aa: ASSHPGTVAYEQY
abundance: medium-sized; v_gene: TRBV7-7; j_gene: TRBJ2-5; d_gene: .; CDR3aa: ASSARGETQY
abundance: .; v_gene: TRBV5-5; j_gene: TRBJ2-7; d_gene: TRBD1; CDR3aa: ASSLTINRGSSYEQY
abundance: few; v_gene: TRBV25-1; j_gene: TRBJ1-1; d_gene: .; CDR3aa: ASSELGAGNTEAF
abundance: .; v_gene: TRBV28; j_gene: TRBJ1-2; d_gene: .; CDR3aa: ASSSGQILAHYT
abundance: few; v_gene: TRBV5-4; j_gene: TRBJ1-3; d_gene: .; CDR3aa: ASSPRAVGNTIY
abundance: few; v_gene: TRBV30; j_gene: TRBJ2-6; d_gene: .; CDR3aa: AWSDRFSGANVLT
abundance: few; v_gene: TRBV5-4; j_gene: TRBJ2-1; d_gene: .; CDR3aa: ASSPPSNEQF
abundance: .; v_gene: TRBV6-5; j_gene: TRBJ2-7; d_gene: .; CDR3aa: ASSVTGLAYEQY
abundance: .; v_gene: TRBV5-1; j_gene: TRBJ1-1; d_gene: .; CDR3aa: ASSSQANTEAF
abundance: few; v_gene: TRBV5-1; j_gene: TRBJ2-5; d_gene: TRBD1; CDR3aa: ASSLAGQGRETQY
abundance: .; v_gene: TRBV21-1; j_gene: TRBJ2-1; d_gene: .; CDR3aa: ASSKEGTRRQVANEQF
abundance: .; v_gene: TRBV2; j_gene: TRBJ2-7; d_gene: TRBD1; CDR3aa: ASRKDRSYEQY
abundance: .; v_gene: TRBV7-9; j_gene: TRBJ1-1; d_gene: TRBD1; CDR3aa: ASSLGWGQRAF
abundance: .; v_gene: TRBV5-1; j_gene: TRBJ2-1; d_gene: .; CDR3aa: ATTRGVSDEQF